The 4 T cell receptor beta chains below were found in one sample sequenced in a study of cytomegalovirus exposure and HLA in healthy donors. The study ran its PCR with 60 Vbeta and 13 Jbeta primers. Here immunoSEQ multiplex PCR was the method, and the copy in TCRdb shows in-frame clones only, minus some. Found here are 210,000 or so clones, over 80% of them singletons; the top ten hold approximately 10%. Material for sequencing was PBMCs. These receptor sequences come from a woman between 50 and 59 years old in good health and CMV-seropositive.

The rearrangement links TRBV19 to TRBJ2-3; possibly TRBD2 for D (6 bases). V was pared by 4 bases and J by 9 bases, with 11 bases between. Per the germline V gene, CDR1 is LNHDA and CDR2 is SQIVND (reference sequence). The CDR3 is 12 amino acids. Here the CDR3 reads CASSTTRGTQYF. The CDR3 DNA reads TGTGCCAGTAGTACGACTAGGGGAACGCAGTATTTT.

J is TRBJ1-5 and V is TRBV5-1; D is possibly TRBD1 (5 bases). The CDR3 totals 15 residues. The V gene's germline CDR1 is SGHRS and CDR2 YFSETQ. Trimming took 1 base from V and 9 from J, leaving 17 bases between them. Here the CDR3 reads CASSLTTDPSVPQHF. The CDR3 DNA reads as TGCGCCAGCAGCTTGACGACAGACCCGAGTGTGCCCCAGCATTTT.

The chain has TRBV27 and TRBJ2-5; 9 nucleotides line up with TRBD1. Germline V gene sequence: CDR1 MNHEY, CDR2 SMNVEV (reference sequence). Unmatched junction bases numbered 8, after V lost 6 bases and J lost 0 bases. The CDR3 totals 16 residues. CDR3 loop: CASRAGTGYHQETQYF. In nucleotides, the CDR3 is TGTGCCAGCAGGGCCGGGACAGGGTACCACCAAGAGACCCAGTACTTC.

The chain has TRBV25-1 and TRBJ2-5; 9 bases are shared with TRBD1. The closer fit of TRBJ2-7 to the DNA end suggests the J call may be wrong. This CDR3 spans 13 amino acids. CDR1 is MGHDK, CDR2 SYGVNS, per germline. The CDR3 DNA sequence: TGTGCCAGCAGTGGGGACAGGGACTACGAGCAGTACTTC. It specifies CASSGDRDYEQYF.